The T cell receptor (beta chain) under discussion was sequenced for a study of blood T cell repertoires in COVID-19. Looking at the study overall: The cDNA or gDNA used as material had been derived from T cells, B-cell-depleted T cells, or PBMCs.

This clone was found a few times. As handled by the study authors: Estimated nucleated cell counts came from reference gene primer amplification. Measured with immunoSEQ multiplex PCR; TCRdb has only the in-frame clones, and not every one. V, J and clone size reflect that table, while D and trimming were determined from the DNA. The repertoire holds roughly 100,000 clones, with approximately 80% as singletons. This TCR was sampled from a human donor in a cohort sampled during active or convalescent COVID-19. The sample consisted of peripheral blood.

The CDR3 sequence: CASSLMGQTRGYTF. CDR3 nucleotide sequence: TGTGCCAGCAGTTTGATGGGACAGACCCGAGGCTACACCTTC. V and J are TRBV27 and TRBJ1-2; TRBD1 agrees at 7 bases. The CDR3 is made up of 14 amino acids. With 3 bases clipped from V and 8 bases from J, the junction kept 9 bases outside the gene matches. Germline CDR1 is MNHEY and CDR2 is SMNVEV (reference sequence).